This entry lists 20 T cell receptor beta chains sequenced from one sample in a study of blood T cell repertoires in COVID-19. The assay was immunoSEQ multiplex PCR, and TCRdb's table has in-frame clones only and misses some. Among around 160,000 clones listed, roughly 84% were seen once. The sequenced sample consisted of PBMCs or T cells enriched from blood (not recorded which). These receptors were taken from a woman aged 45-60 years who had been exposed to COVID-19.

V gene TRBV7-3 combines with J gene TRBJ2-3, with D perhaps TRBD2 (5 bases). The CDR3 covers 15 residues. CDR1 and CDR2 from the germline V gene are SGHTA and FQGTGA. The V end lost 0 bases, the J end lost 2 bases, and 9 bases lay between the germline ends. The CDR3 loop reads CASSLTPSPTDTQYF. The CDR3 DNA is TGTGCCAGCAGCTTAACACCTAGCCCCACAGATACGCAGTATTTT.

V and J are TRBV18 and TRBJ1-6, with TRBD1 identical over 10 bases. After removal of 3 bases from V and 10 bases from J, the junction contained 9 bases not matched to a gene. Germline values: CDR1 KGHSH, CDR2 LQKENI. The CDR3 runs to 16 residues. The CDR3 region is CASSPTPGQGRSPLHF. DNA for the CDR3: TGTGCCAGCTCACCCACCCCGGGACAGGGGAGATCACCCCTCCACTTT.

The V call is TRBV30, the J call TRBJ2-2; 8 bases are a match to TRBD1. The ends lost 5 bases at V and 5 bases at J; junction bases unmatched: 7. This CDR3 region has 14 residues. Looked up from germline, CDR1 is GTSNPN and CDR2 is SVGIG (reference sequence). The CDR3 sequence: CAWQGARPTGELFF. DNA of the CDR3: TGTGCCTGGCAGGGGGCGCGACCAACCGGGGAGCTGTTTTTT.

The rearrangement uses TRBV9 and TRBJ2-1; 8 bases match TRBD2. The V segment lost 2 bases and the J segment 4 bases; nucleotides outside the gene matches: 11. CDR1 SGDLS and CDR2 YYNGEE come from the germline V gene. CDR3 length equals 17 residues. The CDR3 sequence is CASSVNFLGGGYNEQFF. CDR3 sequence (DNA): TGTGCCAGCAGCGTGAATTTCCTCGGGGGGGGATACAATGAGCAGTTCTTC. Filled out from reference TRBV9 and TRBJ2-1, the complete variable domain reads DSGVTQTPKHLITATGQRVTLRCSPRSGDLSVYWYQQSLDQGLQFLIQYYNGEERAKGNILERFSAQQFPDLHSELNLSSLELGDSALYFCASSVNFLGGGYNEQFFGPGTRLTVL.

The chain links TRBV6-2 or TRBV6-3 to TRBJ1-1; tentative D call: TRBD1 (5 bases). Per the germline V gene, CDR1 is MNHEY and CDR2 is SVGEGT. Between the trimmed V and J ends, which lost 4 bases and 0 bases, there was a span of 15 bases. This CDR3 has 16 amino acids. Here the CDR3 reads CASSWSTDGLNTEAFF. CDR3 coding DNA: TGTGCCAGCAGTTGGTCGACAGACGGGCTGAACACTGAAGCTTTCTTT.

There are a few counts of this clone. The chain couples TRBV7-8 to TRBJ1-2; D is unresolved. CDR1 and CDR2 (germline): SGHVS, FQNEAQ. The CDR3 is made up of 13 amino acids. Deletions cut 6 bases from V and 8 bases from J, with 16 bases between. CDR3 in amino acids: CASSLTRGFGYTF. For the CDR3, the DNA is TGTGCCAGCAGTCTTACGCGGGGTTTCGGCTACACCTTC.

The V gene is TRBV24-1, the J gene TRBJ2-1, with 10 positions matching TRBD2. Germline lookup yields CDR1 KGHDR and CDR2 SFDVKD. The CDR3 spans 15 residues. The junction had 7 bases not matched to a gene; V was cut back by 4 bases and J by 8 bases. In DNA, the CDR3 is TGTGCCACCAGTGACGGACTAGCGGAAAGAGATGAGCAGTTCTTC. It specifies CATSDGLAERDEQFF.

This chain joins TRBV27 and TRBJ2-1; 7 nucleotides agree with TRBD2. The CDR3 totals 14 residues. Germline values: CDR1 MNHEY, CDR2 SMNVEV (reference sequence). The junction had 11 bases not matched to a gene; V was cut back by 7 bases and J by 8 bases. The CDR3 DNA sequence: TGTGCCAGCACCTTCGGGACTACCCTGGATGAGCAGTTCTTC. It yields the protein CASTFGTTLDEQFF.

The chain links TRBV9 to TRBJ1-4; 9 nucleotides match TRBD1. The CDR3 runs to 16 residues. CDR1 is SGDLS, CDR2 YYNGEE, per germline. V shed 2 bases, J shed 7 bases, and the junction held 9 bases outside the gene matches. This CDR3 reads CASSVGAQGAIEKLFF. The DNA for the CDR3 is TGTGCCAGCAGCGTGGGTGCACAGGGGGCAATTGAAAAACTGTTTTTT. The variable domain in full, completed from reference TRBV9 and TRBJ1-4, reads DSGVTQTPKHLITATGQRVTLRCSPRSGDLSVYWYQQSLDQGLQFLIQYYNGEERAKGNILERFSAQQFPDLHSELNLSSLELGDSALYFCASSVGAQGAIEKLFFGSGTQLSVL.

CDR3 sequence (DNA): TGTGCCAGCAGCCCTACTAGACTAGCGGGGGCCACCAATGAGCAGTTCTTC. Protein product: CASSPTRLAGATNEQFF. The V call is TRBV11-2, the J call TRBJ2-1; 12 bases match TRBD2. This CDR3 contains 17 residues. Germline CDR1 SGHAT, CDR2 FQNNGV. J was trimmed by 6 bases and V by 5 bases; bases with no gene match: 11.

J is TRBJ2-7 and V is TRBV9; D is ambiguous. CDR3 size: 15 residues. Germline CDR1 SGDLS, CDR2 YYNGEE. V was cut by 0 bases and J by 5 bases, with 15 bases left in between. The CDR3 here is CASSVDARSPHEQYF. Here the CDR3 DNA reads TGTGCCAGCAGCGTAGATGCCAGGTCCCCTCACGAGCAGTACTTC.

V and J are TRBV27 and TRBJ2-5; TRBD2 agrees at 7 bases. The trim removed 8 bases at V and 4 bases at J, leaving 4 bases unmatched. Germline CDR1 reads MNHEY; CDR2 reads SMNVEV (reference sequence). The CDR3 runs to 12 residues. CDR3 in amino acids: CASGGVRETQYF. CDR3 nucleotides: TGTGCCAGCGGGGGGGTCAGAGAGACCCAGTACTTC.

This clone was recorded once. This chain uses TRBV7-9 with TRBJ2-1, with 15 bases lining up with TRBD2. This CDR3 has 17 amino acids. Germline-derived CDR1 and CDR2 are SEHNR and FQNEAQ (reference sequence). V dropped 5 bases and J dropped 3; count of bases not matched to a gene: 5. CDR3 amino acids: CASSKGLAGGNYNEQFF. CDR3 in DNA: TGTGCCAGCAGCAAAGGACTAGCGGGAGGGAACTACAATGAGCAGTTCTTC.

The J gene is TRBJ2-2, the V gene TRBV2, with 7 bases aligning to TRBD1. V lost 8 bases, J lost 6 bases, and 6 bases stayed unmatched. CDR3 length: 13 residues. CDR1 and CDR2 (germline): SNHLY, FYNNEI. The CDR3 sequence is CASERGRAGELFF. The CDR3 nucleotides are TGTGCCAGCGAGAGGGGGCGGGCCGGGGAGCTGTTTTTT.

This clone was seen many times. The chain joins TRBV29-1 to TRBJ1-2, with D possibly matching TRBD1 (5 bases). This CDR3 comprises 12 residues. The germline V gene has CDR1 SQVTM and CDR2 ANQGSEA. The V and J ends lost 7 bases and 8 bases respectively, with 17 bases between them. The CDR3, as DNA: TGCAGCGCTCAGGGCTTAAAGGCCGGCTACACCTTC. Its translation is CSAQGLKAGYTF.

The J gene is TRBJ2-4, the V gene TRBV5-8; the D is unclear. Trimming cost V 2 bases and J 4 bases, with 10 bases left between them. This CDR3 region has 14 residues. Germline V gene sequence: CDR1 SGHTS, CDR2 YDEGEE. The CDR3 protein is CASSLWQIKNIQYF. CDR3 sequence (DNA): TGTGCCAGCAGCTTATGGCAGATAAAAAACATTCAGTACTTC.

V is TRBV4-3 and J is TRBJ2-1; 12 nucleotides line up with TRBD2. The V gene end was trimmed by 0 bases and the J gene end by 7 bases; junction bases not matched to a gene: 4. The germline CDR1 and CDR2 sequences are LGHNA and YSLEER. The CDR3 extends over 16 amino acids. The CDR3 sequence is CASSQEPSGGANEQFF. As DNA, the CDR3 is TGCGCCAGCAGCCAAGAACCTAGCGGGGGGGCGAATGAGCAGTTCTTC.

V usage is TRBV10-3 and J usage is TRBJ2-1, with D maybe TRBD2 (6 bases). Trimming took off 0 bases at V and 13 bases at J, with 10 bases between the two ends. The CDR3 is 12 amino acids. The germline V gene encodes CDR1 ENHRY and CDR2 SYGVKD. CDR3 protein: CAISESTGDQFF. CDR3 DNA: TGTGCCATCAGTGAGTCGACGGGAGACCAGTTCTTC.

This clone was seen a single time. The rearrangement joins TRBV27 to TRBJ1-1, with 9 nucleotides matching TRBD1. The J segment lost 4 bases and the V segment lost 5 bases, leaving 8 bases of the junction unmatched. The CDR3 is 15 amino acids. Germline V lookup: CDR1 MNHEY, CDR2 SMNVEV (reference sequence). CDR3 coding DNA: TGTGCCAGCAGTACAAACAGGGGGCGCGGCACTGAAGCTTTCTTT. Translated: CASSTNRGRGTEAFF.

The chain has TRBV7-8 and TRBJ2-2; 13 bases agree with TRBD2. The CDR3 contains 16 residues. V gave up 5 bases and J gave up 6 bases; unmatched junction bases: 6. Germline CDR1 is SGHVS and CDR2 is FQNEAQ. The CDR3 DNA is TGTGCCAGCAGCCTACTAGCGGGGGGGAGAGCCGGGGAGCTGTTTTTT. Translation: CASSLLAGGRAGELFF.